The rows below give T cell receptor beta chains drawn from one sample of a study of blood T cell repertoires in COVID-19. Assay: immunoSEQ multiplex PCR; the TCRdb copy retains only in-frame clones and omits some. The repertoire has approximately 150,000 clones, approximately 85% of them found once; the top ten carry around 2.7%. The sequencing input was peripheral blood. The receptors originated from an elderly woman with COVID-19, enrolled during active disease. CDR3s include the opening cysteine and the closing phenylalanine or tryptophan. D genes are given only for firm matches. Clone sizes are given selectively: once, few, many, or a class where the clone is expanded.

12 . TRBJ2-1 TRBV5-4 . TGTGCCTCCCGCCGGGTCCCGGGGGAGCAGTTCTTC CASRRVPGEQFF
15 . TRBJ1-2 TRBV19 TRBD1 TGTGCCAGTTCCCAATCCGGGACAGCAGCCTATGGCTACACCTTC CASSQSGTAAYGYTF
14 . TRBJ2-4 TRBV2 . TGTGCCAGCAGAGGACTACTGGGCAAAAACATTCAGTACTTC CASRGLLGKNIQYF
15 . TRBJ2-7 TRBV7-2 . TGTGCCAGCAGCTTAGGATCGCGGACAACTTACGAGCAGTACTTC CASSLGSRTTYEQYF
14 . TRBJ2-5 TRBV2 . TGTGCCAGCAGTGGACTGAGGGCCCAAGAGACCCAGTACTTC CASSGLRAQETQYF
17 few TRBJ2-3 TRBV7-2 . TGTGCCAGCAGCCCCCCGGGGGTGAGATTTATCGCAGATACGCAGTATTTT CASSPPGVRFIADTQYF
20 . TRBJ2-7 TRBV3-1/TRBV3-2 TRBD2 TGTGCCAGCAGCCGGGGGGGTCAGGGCAGGACTAGCGGGAGGAACTACGAGCAGTACTTC CASSRGGQGRTSGRNYEQYF
13 few TRBJ1-1 TRBV19 . TGTGCCAGTAGTATTAGCTTGGACACTGAAGCTTTCTTT CASSISLDTEAFF
16 . TRBJ1-5 TRBV15 . TGTGCCACCAGCAGACCGGGACTGTATAGCAATCAGCCCCAGCATTTT CATSRPGLYSNQPQHF
14 . TRBJ2-5 TRBV5-6 . TGTGCCAGCAGCTATTCCGGGGTGGGGGAGACCCAGTACTTC CASSYSGVGETQYF
13 few TRBJ1-3 TRBV10-2 . TGCGCCAGCAGTCCCGTCTCTGGAAACACCATATATTTT CASSPVSGNTIYF
16 . TRBJ1-2 TRBV7-9 TRBD1 TGTGCCAGCAGCTTAGGCACAGGGGGCGCAGGGTATGGCTACACCTTC CASSLGTGGAGYGYTF
13 . TRBJ1-1 TRBV7-2 . TGTGCCAGCAGCGCGAACAGGGACACTGAAGCTTTCTTT CASSANRDTEAFF
16 . TRBJ2-5 TRBV5-8 TRBD2 TGTGCCAGCACCGGGGGGTCCCTAGCGGGGCAAGAGACCCAGTACTTC CASTGGSLAGQETQYF
17 . TRBJ2-7 TRBV27 TRBD1 TGTGCCAGCAGTTTATATTATCGGACAGGGAGCTCCTACGAGCAGTACTTC CASSLYYRTGSSYEQYF
15 few TRBJ2-3 TRBV5-1 TRBD2 TGCGCCAGCAGCTGGGGACTAGCGGGAATGGATACGCAGTATTTT CASSWGLAGMDTQYF
16 . TRBJ2-3 TRBV18 TRBD2 TGTGCCAGCTCACCACCGAATCTAGCGGGAGGACCCACGCAGTATTTT CASSPPNLAGGPTQYF
14 . TRBJ2-1 TRBV11-3 . TGTGCCAGCAGCTTCAGGGGGACTCGTAATGAGCAGTTCTTC CASSFRGTRNEQFF
16 . TRBJ2-7 TRBV9 TRBD1 TGTGCCAGCAGCGTAGTTCCTCGGACAGGGGAAGGGGAGCAGTACTTC CASSVVPRTGEGEQYF
12 . TRBJ2-4 TRBV28 . TGTGCCAGCAGGACTAGGGAGGACATTCAGTACTTC CASRTREDIQYF
14 . TRBJ1-2 TRBV27 . TGTGCCAGCAGTAAGGGACACCCGAACTATGGCTACACCTTC CASSKGHPNYGYTF
12 . TRBJ1-2 TRBV10-2 . TGCGCCAGCAGTGAAGCGAACTATGGCTACACCTTC CASSEANYGYTF
15 . TRBJ2-7 TRBV4-1 TRBD2 TGCGCCAGCAGCTCTAGCGGGTTCAGCTCCTACGAGCAGTACTTC CASSSSGFSSYEQYF
14 . TRBJ1-2 TRBV28 TRBD1 TGTGCCAGCACCTACCGGGACAGGGGATATGGCTACACCTTC CASTYRDRGYGYTF
14 . TRBJ1-3 TRBV19 . TGTGCCAGTCATCGGACACACTCTGGAAACACCATATATTTT CASHRTHSGNTIYF
17 . TRBJ1-4 TRBV27 TRBD1 TGTGCCAGCAGCCCCCGACCGCGGGACAGGGGAGACGAAAAACTGTTTTTT CASSPRPRDRGDEKLFF
15 . TRBJ2-5 TRBV9 . TGTGCCAGCAGCGTAGCTAGCGTGATGGGGGAGACCCAGTACTTC CASSVASVMGETQYF
15 . TRBJ2-7 TRBV30 . TGTGCCTGGAGTCCCAGGCTGGGCAGGTTCTACGAGCAGTACTTC CAWSPRLGRFYEQYF
14 . TRBJ1-6 TRBV7-2 . TGTGCCAGCAGCCTAACAACTAATAATTCACCCCTCCACTTT CASSLTTNNSPLHF
16 . TRBJ1-4 TRBV5-1 . TGCGCCAGCAGGCCACAGCCCTCGGAAACTAATGAAAAACTGTTTTTT CASRPQPSETNEKLFF
17 . TRBJ2-1 TRBV19 TRBD2 TGTGCCAGTAGTATCGGGACTAGCGGGAGGGTTAAGGATGAGCAGTTCTTC CASSIGTSGRVKDEQFF
13 . TRBJ1-2 TRBV7-9 . TGTGCCAGCAGCTTAGGGGGACTCTATGGCTACACCTTC CASSLGGLYGYTF
14 once TRBJ2-7 TRBV15 . TGTGCCACCAGCAGAGATGAGACAGCCTACGAGCAGTACTTC CATSRDETAYEQYF
16 . TRBJ1-4 TRBV6-2/TRBV6-3 TRBD1 TGTGCCAGCAGTCGAGCGACAGGGGGCCAGAATGAAAAACTGTTTTTT CASSRATGGQNEKLFF
14 . TRBJ2-2 TRBV11-2 . TGTGCCAGCAGCTCAAACAGGGTCACCGGGGAGCTGTTTTTT CASSSNRVTGELFF
13 . TRBJ1-2 TRBV28 . TGTGCCAGTCAACGAGCGAATTACTATGGCTACACCTTC CASQRANYYGYTF
17 . TRBJ1-4 TRBV7-2 TRBD1 TGTGCCAGCAGGGACGGTGTCAGGGGGCCCTTTCGCGAAAAACTGTTTTTT CASRDGVRGPFREKLFF
15 . TRBJ1-2 TRBV18 . TGTGCCAGCTCACCAAAGCAGGGTCTCGGCTATGGCTACACCTTC CASSPKQGLGYGYTF
13 few TRBJ2-1 TRBV3-1/TRBV3-2 . TGTGCCAGCAGCCAAGCCCCGCAGAATGAGCAGTTCTTC CASSQAPQNEQFF
11 once TRBJ1-5 TRBV28 . TGTGCCAGCAGTCGTAATCAGCCCCAGCATTTT CASSRNQPQHF
10 . TRBJ1-5 TRBV29-1 . TGCTCTGTCGGAGATCAGCCCCAGCATTTT CSVGDQPQHF
16 few TRBJ1-3 TRBV9 TRBD1 TGTGCCAGCAGCTCCCAGTCCGGGGACAGAGGAAACACCATATATTTT CASSSQSGDRGNTIYF
14 . TRBJ2-3 TRBV5-4 TRBD2 TGTGCCAGCAGCCTACACAGCGGGGTTGATACGCAGTATTTT CASSLHSGVDTQYF
12 . TRBJ1-2 TRBV28 . TGTGCCAGCCAGCGGTCGGGGTATGGCTACACCTTC CASQRSGYGYTF
16 few TRBJ1-2 TRBV18 TRBD1 TGTGCCAGCTCACCCCGCGGTGGAGGGGGCAACTATGGCTACACCTTC CASSPRGGGGNYGYTF
16 . TRBJ2-2 TRBV9 TRBD2 TGTGCCAGCAGCGTTTCCGGGACTAGCGGAGCCGGGGAGCTGTTTTTT CASSVSGTSGAGELFF
13 . TRBJ1-2 TRBV30 . TGTGCCTGGAGTGTACAGTCCTACTATGGCTACACCTTC CAWSVQSYYGYTF
13 . TRBJ2-1 TRBV2 . TGTGCCAGCGGGGGGAGTCGTAAGGGTGAGCAGTTCTTC CASGGSRKGEQFF
17 . TRBJ1-2 TRBV4-1 . TGCGCCAGCAGCCACGGTAGCGGGACGGACCCTAACTATGGCTACACCTTC CASSHGSGTDPNYGYTF
13 . TRBJ1-2 TRBV12-3/TRBV12-4 . TGTGCCAGCAGTCCCGAGGGAGTCTATGGCTACACCTTC CASSPEGVYGYTF
13 once TRBJ2-1 TRBV19 . TGTGCCAGTAGTATAGTACAAGACAATGAGCAGTTCTTC CASSIVQDNEQFF
16 . TRBJ2-5 TRBV6-5 TRBD2 TGTGCCAGCAGTTACTCATTCTCGGGGGGGGAAGAGACCCAGTACTTC CASSYSFSGGEETQYF
15 few TRBJ2-1 TRBV4-1 TRBD2 TGCGCCAGCAGCCCAGGGATGGGACTAGCGTATGAGCAGTTCTTC CASSPGMGLAYEQFF
14 . TRBJ2-1 TRBV5-1 . TGCGCCAGCCGGGACTCGAGCTCCTACAATGAGCAGTTCTTC CASRDSSSYNEQFF
13 . TRBJ2-2 TRBV10-3 . TGTGCCACGGGGTCGTACCTCGGCGGGGAGCTGTTTTTT CATGSYLGGELFF
18 few TRBJ1-5 TRBV15 TRBD1 TGTGCCACCAGCAGAGAAAGGGGACAGGGTGGCAGCAATCAGCCCCAGCATTTT CATSRERGQGGSNQPQHF
12 once TRBJ1-5 TRBV24-1 . TGTGCCACCCCAGATAGCAATCAGCCCCAGCATTTT CATPDSNQPQHF
14 . TRBJ2-7 TRBV5-1 . TGCGCCAGCAGCTTGCCGGACAGATACTACGAGCAGTACTTC CASSLPDRYYEQYF